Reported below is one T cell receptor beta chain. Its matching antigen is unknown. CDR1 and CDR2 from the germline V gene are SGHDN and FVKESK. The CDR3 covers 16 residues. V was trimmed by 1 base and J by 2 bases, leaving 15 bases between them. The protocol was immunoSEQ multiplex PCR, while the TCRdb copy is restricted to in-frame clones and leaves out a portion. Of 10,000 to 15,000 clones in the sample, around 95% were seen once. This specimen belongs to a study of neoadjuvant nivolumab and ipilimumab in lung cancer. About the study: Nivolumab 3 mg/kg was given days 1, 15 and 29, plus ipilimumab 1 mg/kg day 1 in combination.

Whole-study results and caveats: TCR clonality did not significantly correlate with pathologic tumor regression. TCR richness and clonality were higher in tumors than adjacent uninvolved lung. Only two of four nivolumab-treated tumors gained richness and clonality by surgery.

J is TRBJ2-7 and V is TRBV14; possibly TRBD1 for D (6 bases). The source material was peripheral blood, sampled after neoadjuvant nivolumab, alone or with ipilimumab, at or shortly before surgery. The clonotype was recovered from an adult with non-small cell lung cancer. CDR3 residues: CASSQAGQGKAYEQYF. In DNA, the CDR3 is TGTGCCAGCAGCCAAGCGGGGCAGGGGAAGGCCTACGAGCAGTACTTC.